These 19 T cell receptor beta chains originate from one sample sequenced in a study of blood T cell repertoires in COVID-19. The repertoire was sequenced with immunoSEQ multiplex PCR; TCRdb's copy has only in-frame clones and lacks some. The sample yields about 130,000 clones, around 81% seen once. The sequencing sample was made of peripheral blood. The origin of the receptors is a man aged 30 to 39 with COVID-19, enrolled during active disease.

CDR3 nucleotides: TGTGCCAGCAGCCTTCGACTAGCGGGGGGGCAAGAGACCCAGTACTTC. Protein sequence: CASSLRLAGGQETQYF. The V call is TRBV11-2, the J call TRBJ2-5, with 14 bases aligning to TRBD2. The CDR3 totals 16 residues. V lost 5 bases to trimming and J lost 2 bases; unmatched junction nucleotides: 4. CDR1 and CDR2 (germline): SGHAT, FQNNGV.

V usage is TRBV18 and J usage is TRBJ1-6; 8 bases are a match to TRBD1. The V gene's germline CDR1 is KGHSH and CDR2 LQKENI. Trimming took 6 bases from V and 6 from J; bases not matched to a gene: 10. This CDR3 has 16 residues. The CDR3 spells CASSLNDRGGNSPLHF. The CDR3 nucleotides read TGTGCCAGCTCTCTAAACGACAGGGGAGGTAATTCACCCCTCCACTTT.

V gene TRBV11-3 combines with J gene TRBJ2-2, with 7 positions matching TRBD1. The CDR3 loop spans 16 amino acids. Germline V CDR1 and CDR2: SGHNT, YENEEA. Trimming cost V 6 bases and J 5 bases; bases outside gene matches: 12. Written as DNA, the CDR3 is TGTGCCAGCAGTGACCCGGGACAGTCCCTTACCGGGGAGCTGTTTTTT. Encoded protein: CASSDPGQSLTGELFF.

The gene calls are TRBV7-7 and TRBJ2-7, with D possibly being TRBD1 (5 bases). The germline V gene encodes CDR1 SSHAT and CDR2 FNYEAQ (reference sequence). The CDR3 consists of 14 residues. Trimming removed 4 bases at V and 5 bases at J, with 15 bases between. The CDR3: CASSSGGAANEQYF. The CDR3 nucleotides are TGTGCCAGCAGCTCTGGTGGGGCAGCCAACGAGCAGTACTTC. The complete variable domain, with remaining parts taken from reference TRBV7-7 and TRBJ2-7, reads GAGVSQSPRYKVTKRGQDVTLRCDPISSHATLYWYQQALGQGPEFLTYFNYEAQPDKSGLPSDRFSAERPEGSISTLTIQRTEQRDSAMYRCASSSGGAANEQYFGPGTRLTVT.

The chain combines TRBV6-6 with TRBJ2-7; 14 nucleotides agree with TRBD2. This CDR3 has 20 amino acids. The trim removed 5 bases at V and 2 bases at J, leaving 17 bases unmatched. The germline V gene encodes CDR1 MNHNY and CDR2 SVGAGI (reference sequence). DNA for the CDR3: TGTGCCAGCAGTCTTCTCGCCGGGACTAGCGGGGGCCTCTACGCCTACGAGCAGTACTTC. Protein sequence: CASSLLAGTSGGLYAYEQYF.

This rearrangement joins TRBV11-2 to TRBJ1-2; 7 bases are a match to TRBD1. V trimming: 5 bases; J trimming: 4 bases; junction bases outside the gene matches: 7. Germline V gives CDR1 SGHAT, CDR2 FQNNGV. The CDR3 length is 14 residues. CDR3 coding DNA: TGTGCCAGCAGCCTTGACAGGGACGGCTATGGCTACACCTTC. It encodes CASSLDRDGYGYTF.

V is TRBV6-5 and J is TRBJ2-5, with D possibly matching TRBD2 (6 bases). From germline, CDR1 is MNHEY and CDR2 SVGAGI. V was shortened by 4 bases and J by 4 bases, with 19 bases between the two germline ends. This CDR3 is built from 16 residues. The CDR3 bases are TGTGCCAGCAGTTTAGCCGGGACTCCCGAGGGAGAGACCCAGTACTTC. Its translation: CASSLAGTPEGETQYF.

CDR3 DNA sequence: TGTGCCATCAGTGGACTAGCCGCCCAAGAGACCCAGTACTTC. Translated: CAISGLAAQETQYF. The chain joins TRBV10-3 to TRBJ2-5, with 7 bases fitting TRBD2. This CDR3 spans 14 amino acids. The V gene end was trimmed by 4 bases and the J gene end by 1 base; junction bases not matched to a gene: 3. Germline CDR1 reads ENHRY; CDR2 reads SYGVKD.

This chain uses TRBV19 with TRBJ1-2, with 8 bases lining up with TRBD1. The CDR3 length is 13 residues. The germline V gene has CDR1 LNHDA and CDR2 SQIVND (reference sequence). With 4 bases clipped from V and 3 bases from J, the junction kept 1 base outside the gene matches. CDR3 nucleotides: TGTGCCAGTAGTACGGGACAGGACTATGGCTACACCTTC. This codes for CASSTGQDYGYTF.

This chain links TRBV11-3 with TRBJ2-7; D is ambiguous. Germline-derived CDR1 and CDR2 are SGHNT and YENEEA. CDR3 length: 20 amino acids. Trimming left V 4 bases short and J 2 bases short, with 30 bases between. Written as DNA, the CDR3 is TGTGCCAGCAGCTCCCCATACCATACTGATTATACTCAACTTCCCTACGAGCAGTACTTC. Translated: CASSSPYHTDYTQLPYEQYF.

The genes are TRBV4-1 and TRBJ2-6; D uncertain. V gave up 1 base and J gave up 6 bases, with 10 bases separating them. Germline V lookup: CDR1 MGHRA, CDR2 YSYEKL. The CDR3 runs to 15 residues. Here the CDR3 DNA reads TGCGCCAGCAGCCAAGGGAGTACTATGGCCAACGTCCTGACTTTC. This sequence encodes CASSQGSTMANVLTF.

This chain uses TRBV29-1 with TRBJ1-5; tentative D call: TRBD1 (5 bases). Germline assignment: CDR1 SQVTM and CDR2 ANQGSEA. The CDR3 loop spans 14 amino acids. Deletions cut 4 bases from V and 0 bases from J, with 10 bases between. The CDR3 DNA sequence: TGCAGCGTTGGAATGGACAATAGCAATCAGCCCCAGCATTTT. It encodes CSVGMDNSNQPQHF.

The rearrangement links TRBV3-1 (or the pseudogene TRBV3-2) to TRBJ2-1; 7 bases are shared with TRBD2. Germline CDR1 is LGHDT and CDR2 is YNNKEL (reference sequence). The CDR3 is 18 amino acids. Trimming cost V 1 base and J 1 base; bases outside gene matches: 10. The CDR3 DNA follows: TGTGCCAGCAGCCAAGTCCTCGAGCAGGGAGGGTCCTACAATGAGCAGTTCTTC. Its protein product is CASSQVLEQGGSYNEQFF.

This chain links TRBV29-1 with TRBJ1-1, with 7 bases matching TRBD1. Germline trimming cut 1 base from V and 2 bases from J; bases unmatched to any gene: 10. The CDR3 runs to 16 residues. Germline V gives CDR1 SQVTM, CDR2 ANQGSEA. CDR3 region: CSVEGGDSQINTEAFF. The DNA of the CDR3 is TGCAGCGTTGAAGGGGGGGACAGCCAGATAAACACTGAAGCTTTCTTT.

The rearrangement joins TRBV19 to TRBJ1-6; TRBD1 matches 7 bases. Germline V gene lookup returns CDR1 LNHDA and CDR2 SQIVND (reference sequence). With V trimmed by 5 bases and J by 7 bases, 5 bases remained unmatched. CDR3 length: 14 residues. The CDR3 nucleotides read TGTGCCAGTAGTGCGGGACAGATCAATTCACCCCTCCACTTT. Amino acid sequence: CASSAGQINSPLHF.

The chain uses TRBV18 and TRBJ1-5; D may be TRBD1 (5 bases). The CDR3 loop spans 13 amino acids. Germline CDR1 is KGHSH and CDR2 is LQKENI. The ends were cut back, 5 bases at V and 7 bases at J, with 12 bases in the middle. The CDR3 loop is CASSITEGQPQHF. CDR3 bases: TGTGCCAGCTCAATCACGGAGGGGCAGCCCCAGCATTTT. The full variable domain, rest sourced from reference TRBV18 and TRBJ1-5, is NAGVMQNPRHLVRRRGQEARLRCSPMKGHSHVYWYRQLPEEGLKFMVYLQKENIIDESGMPKERFSAEFPKEGPSILRIQQVVRGDSAAYFCASSITEGQPQHFGDGTRLSIL.

This chain connects TRBV29-1 to TRBJ1-1; a possible D gene is TRBD1 (5 bases). Germline V gene sequence: CDR1 SQVTM, CDR2 ANQGSEA. The CDR3 length is 16 residues. V lost 4 bases and J lost 5, with 23 bases in between. CDR3 DNA: TGCAGCGTTGTCTCCCGGGACTTTGGTGTAAGGACTGAAGCTTTCTTT. Protein sequence: CSVVSRDFGVRTEAFF.

J is TRBJ2-7 and V is TRBV19, with TRBD1 as a possible D gene (5 bases). Trimming cost V 4 bases and J 3 bases, with 13 bases left between them. Germline-derived CDR1 and CDR2 are LNHDA and SQIVND (reference sequence). The CDR3 is 14 amino acids. The CDR3 sequence: CASSTRWGLYEQYF. The DNA of the CDR3 is TGTGCCAGTAGTACACGATGGGGCCTCTACGAGCAGTACTTC.

V and J are TRBV19 and TRBJ1-1, with TRBD1 matching over 7 bases. Germline V gene data show CDR1 as LNHDA and CDR2 as SQIVND (reference sequence). The CDR3 consists of 15 residues. Losses at the gene ends were 6 bases for V and 1 base for J; bases not matched to a gene: 8. Here the CDR3 DNA reads TGTGCCAGTAGGGACACACAGGGGTGGAACACTGAAGCTTTCTTT. Its translation is CASRDTQGWNTEAFF. The variable domain in full, with the rest retrieved from reference TRBV19 and TRBJ1-1, is DGGITQSPKYLFRKEGQNVTLSCEQNLNHDAMYWYRQDPGQGLRLIYYSQIVNDFQKGDIAEGYSVSREKKESFPLTVTSAQKNPTAFYLCASRDTQGWNTEAFFGQGTRLTVV.